Shown below are 25 T cell receptor beta chains from a single sample sequenced in a study of neurological immune-mediated disorders (dated by TCRdb to the late 2010s). Libraries were prepared through 5' RACE. The sequencer listed for this sample is Illumina HiSeq 2500. The public reads were quality trimmed at Q25 with fastp and then assembled into clones with MiXCR by TCRdb, keeping productive beta chains. Each entry is one CDR3 protein sequence, shown with its most common DNA and genes. This sample has roughly 65,000 distinct CDR3 sequences in its table, and more than 3.5% of those were observed once. Jointly, the top ten make up about 2.4% of the sample. Sequenced sample: PBMCs. These receptors all come from a man in his forties or fifties with multiple sclerosis.

This clonotype was recorded many times. The chain uses TRBV7-9 and TRBJ2-3; either TRBD1 or TRBD2 may fit D (5 bases each). Germline V lookup: CDR1 SEHNR, CDR2 FQNEAQ (reference sequence). The CDR3 is 15 amino acids. The germline V and J ends were trimmed by 4 bases and 0 bases, with 11 bases remaining between them. This chain's CDR3 is CASSSGTSSTDTQYF. The CDR3 DNA reads as TGTGCCAGCAGCTCCGGGACGAGTAGCACAGATACGCAGTATTTT.

In its sample, this clonotype was seen many times. The chain uses TRBV10-3 and TRBJ2-3, with 8 bases identical to TRBD1. In germline, CDR1 is ENHRY, CDR2 SYGVKD. The junction had 10 bases not matched to a gene; V was cut back by 2 bases and J by 0 bases. The CDR3 has 18 residues. CDR3 sequence reads: CAISERGGQAASTDTQYF. The CDR3 DNA sequence: TGTGCCATCAGTGAGCGAGGGGGACAGGCCGCTAGCACAGATACGCAGTATTTT.

This clonotype occurred a few times. At one boundary the junction diverges from the germline segment, which might be a read error. The rearrangement uses TRBV20-1 and TRBJ1-5; a possible D gene is TRBD1 (5 bases). The CDR3 runs to 16 residues. Germline V gene data show CDR1 as DFQATT and CDR2 as SNEGSKA (reference sequence). This CDR3 is CSAGNRQPDSNQPQNF. The CDR3 bases are TGCAGTGCCGGTAATAGACAGCCGGATAGCAATCAGCCCCAGAATTTT.

This chain joins TRBV5-5 and TRBJ1-1, with TRBD1 matching over 7 bases. In germline, CDR1 is SGHKS, CDR2 YYEKEE (reference sequence). V shed 4 bases and J 3 bases; nucleotides not matched to a gene: 6. The CDR3 loop spans 14 amino acids. Here the CDR3 reads CASSGDRVYTEAFF. CDR3 in DNA: TGTGCCAGCAGCGGCGACAGGGTTTACACTGAAGCTTTCTTT.

This clonotype was recorded many times. CDR3 bases: TGTGCCAGCAGTGATGTTGGCGGCTACGAGCAGTACGTC. Translated, it gives CASSDVGGYEQYV. V gene TRBV6-1 combines with J gene TRBJ2-7; D is ambiguous. The V end lost 3 bases, the J end lost 3 bases, and 9 bases lay between the germline ends. CDR1 is MNHNS, CDR2 SASEGT, per germline. The CDR3 totals 13 residues.

In the case of this clonotype: Its ends do not fully match the called genes, so a read error is possible. The chain recombines TRBV30 with TRBJ2-4; possible D gene TRBD2, 5 bases. From germline, CDR1 is GTSNPN and CDR2 SVGIG (reference sequence). The CDR3 contains 15 residues. This CDR3 reads CACSEGAPSKKIQYF. DNA of the CDR3: TGTGCCTGTTCCGAGGGAGCACCATCCAAAAAAATTCAGTACTTC.

At least ten counts were recorded for this clonotype. CDR3 in DNA: TGCAGTGCTAGTTCTCCCAAAAATGAGCAGTTCTTC. Its translation: CSASSPKNEQFF. This sequence joins TRBV20-1 and TRBJ2-1; D gene unclear. CDR1 is DFQATT, CDR2 SNEGSKA, per germline (reference sequence). V lost 3 bases to trimming and J lost 7 bases, with 10 bases between them. This CDR3 has 12 residues.

This clonotype was detected ten times or more. V is TRBV7-9 and J is TRBJ2-1, with D possibly being TRBD1 or TRBD2 (6 bases each). CDR3 length: 15 residues. The V gene lost 5 bases and the J gene lost 0 bases, with 11 bases spanning the gap. CDR1 SEHNR and CDR2 FQNEAQ come from the germline V gene (reference sequence). The DNA for the CDR3 is TGTGCCAGCAGCAGGGGGGCCGCCTCCTACAATGAGCAGTTCTTC. Its translation: CASSRGAASYNEQFF.

Many counts were recorded for this clonotype. The chain has TRBV5-1 and TRBJ2-2, with D unclear. V dropped 0 bases and J dropped 6 bases, with 9 bases sitting between them. Germline V lookup: CDR1 SGHRS, CDR2 YFSETQ. The CDR3 runs to 14 residues. The CDR3 DNA reads as TGCGCCAGCAGCTTGGAGGCTGGGGCCGGGGAGCTGTTTTTT. Translated: CASSLEAGAGELFF.

The chain links TRBV5-1 to TRBJ2-1; D possibly corresponds to TRBD2 (5 bases). CDR3 length: 17 residues. Germline loops: CDR1 SGHRS, CDR2 YFSETQ. Trimming removed 0 bases at V and 0 bases at J, with 13 bases between. The CDR3 sequence: CASSLGGSAISYNEQFF. CDR3 bases: TGCGCCAGCAGCTTGGGAGGTAGCGCAATCTCCTACAATGAGCAGTTCTTC. Combining the CDR3 with reference TRBV5-1 and TRBJ2-1 gives the whole variable domain KAGVTQTPRYLIKTRGQQVTLSCSPISGHRSVSWYQQTPGQGLQFLFEYFSETQRNKGNFPGRFSGRQFSNSRSEMNVSTLELGDSALYLCASSLGGSAISYNEQFFGPGTRLTVL.

This clonotype showed up just a few times. The chain has TRBV29-1 and TRBJ1-2; TRBD1 matches 7 bases. The CDR3 loop spans 12 amino acids. V was pared by 6 bases and J by 7 bases, with 8 bases of the junction left unmatched. CDR1 and CDR2 (germline): SQVTM, ANQGSEA. CDR3 sequence (DNA): TGCAGCGTACCTGACAGGGAAAGTGGCTACACCTTC. Its translation: CSVPDRESGYTF.

This clonotype appeared many times. The genes are TRBV12-3 or TRBV12-4 and TRBJ2-6; D gene unclear. This CDR3 spans 15 amino acids. The ends were cut back, 1 base at V and 0 bases at J, with 4 bases in the middle. CDR3 sequence (DNA): TGTGCCAGCAGTTTAGGCCACTCTGGGGCCAACGTCCTGACTTTC. Translating it yields CASSLGHSGANVLTF.

This clonotype was recorded at least ten times. A junction boundary mismatches the germline segment, possibly from a read error. This chain connects TRBV7-9 to TRBJ1-5; 9 nucleotides match TRBD1. CDR1 is SEHNR, CDR2 FQNEAQ, per germline (reference sequence). The CDR3 is made up of 16 amino acids. The CDR3 DNA follows: TGTGCCAGCAGCTTAAGTAACAGGGGGCCTAATCAGCCCCAGAATTTT. It translates to CASSLSNRGPNQPQNF.

This clonotype occurred many times. The chain recombines TRBV27 with TRBJ1-6, with D hard to call. CDR1 is MNHEY and CDR2 is SMNVEV in the germline V gene (reference sequence). The V end was cut by 2 bases, the J end by 7 bases, with 6 bases between. This CDR3 contains 13 residues. In DNA, the CDR3 is TGTGCCAGCAGTTTAATTCAGAATTCACCCCTCCACTTT. Its protein is CASSLIQNSPLHF.

The rearrangement links TRBV5-6 to TRBJ2-5; 7 positions agree with TRBD1. The CDR3 spans 15 residues. Germline V gene data show CDR1 as SGHDT and CDR2 as YYEEEE. V lost 0 bases to trimming and J lost 4 bases; unmatched junction nucleotides: 6. The CDR3 protein is CASSLVDRVGETQYF. CDR3 nucleotides: TGTGCCAGCAGCTTGGTCGACAGGGTAGGAGAGACCCAGTACTTC.

This clonotype has a count of ten or more. The rearrangement links TRBV12-3 or TRBV12-4 to TRBJ1-1, with D hard to call. The CDR3 runs 13 residues. V shed 3 bases and J shed 0 bases, with 5 bases lying between them. The CDR3 nucleotides are TGTGCCAGCAGTTTTCAGATGAACACTGAAGCTTTCTTT. It specifies CASSFQMNTEAFF.

Regarding this clonotype: A much larger clone sits a single nucleotide away, making a read error possible. The chain carries TRBV5-5 and TRBJ1-1, with D hard to call. Germline V lookup: CDR1 SGHKS, CDR2 YYEKEE (reference sequence). The CDR3 is 14 amino acids. This CDR3 is CASSLRNMNTEDFF. The CDR3 DNA reads as TGTGCCAGCAGCCTGAGAAATATGAACACTGAAGATTTCTTT.

The sample holds a few counts of this clonotype. This chain uses TRBV14 with TRBJ2-5, with D maybe TRBD1 (6 bases). Trimming shortened V by 0 bases and J by 5 bases, and 13 bases separated the two germline ends. The CDR3 spans 15 residues. The germline gives CDR1 SGHDN, CDR2 FVKESK. The CDR3 DNA reads as TGTGCCAGCAGCCAAGAGGTGGGGGCCGGCGAGACCCAGTACTTC. Translating it yields CASSQEVGAGETQYF.

This clonotype has at least ten counts. The CDR3, as DNA: TGTGCCACCAGCAGAGTGGAAGAGACCCAGTACTTC. Translated: CATSRVEETQYF. The V gene is TRBV15, the J gene TRBJ2-5, with unresolved D. The V gene lost 1 base and the J gene lost 3 bases, with 3 bases spanning the gap. CDR3 length equals 12 residues. The germline gives CDR1 LNHNV, CDR2 YYDKDF (reference sequence).

The sample holds many counts of this clonotype. This chain uses TRBV20-1 with TRBJ1-1; 7 bases line up with TRBD1. CDR1 and CDR2 (germline): DFQATT, SNEGSKA (reference sequence). J gave up 1 base and V 4 bases, and 6 bases lay outside the gene matches. The CDR3 covers 14 residues. The CDR3 protein is CSANKQGWNTEAFF. The CDR3 nucleotides are TGCAGTGCTAATAAACAGGGGTGGAACACTGAAGCTTTCTTT.

This clonotype was picked up many times. The genes are TRBV2 and TRBJ2-7; D is unclear. V lost 5 bases, J lost 0 bases, and 5 bases lay in between. The CDR3 extends over 12 amino acids. Germline V CDR1 and CDR2: SNHLY, FYNNEI. The DNA for the CDR3 is TGTGCCAGCAGTACAAGCTCCTACGAGCAGTACGTC. Translating gives CASSTSSYEQYV.

This clonotype occurred many times. The chain carries TRBV5-1 and TRBJ2-5; TRBD2 aligns across 7 bases. Germline V gene data show CDR1 as SGHRS and CDR2 as YFSETQ. V lost 9 bases and J lost 2; bases outside the gene matches: 10. The CDR3 spans 14 residues. The CDR3 sequence: CANVRPAGQETQYF. CDR3 bases: TGCGCCAACGTCCGCCCAGCGGGGCAAGAGACCCAGTACTTC.

This clonotype appeared many times. A much larger clone sits a single nucleotide away, making a read error possible. The chain links TRBV7-6 to TRBJ1-6; no clear D gene. The germline gives CDR1 SGHVS, CDR2 FNYEAQ. Trimming took 1 base from V and 10 from J, leaving 8 bases between them. The CDR3 has 13 amino acids. The CDR3 spells CASSLGKESPLHF. CDR3 DNA: TGTGCCAGCAGCTTAGGAAAGGAGTCACCCCTCCACTTT.

The chain is built from TRBV20-1 and TRBJ1-4; TRBD1 might be the D (5 bases). V was cut by 4 bases and J by 5 bases, with 11 bases left in between. The CDR3 is 13 residues long. Germline loops: CDR1 DFQATT, CDR2 SNEGSKA (reference sequence). The CDR3 reads CSAKGELNEKLFF. CDR3 DNA: TGCAGTGCTAAAGGGGAATTAAATGAAAAACTGTTTTTT.

This clonotype has only a few counts. The rearrangement uses TRBV27 and TRBJ1-4; 10 bases fit TRBD1. The CDR3 runs to 16 residues. With V trimmed by 5 bases and J by 8 bases, 11 bases remained unmatched. Germline assignment: CDR1 MNHEY and CDR2 SMNVEV (reference sequence). The CDR3 loop reads CASSMGQGRYPEKLFF. The CDR3 DNA reads as TGTGCCAGCAGTATGGGACAGGGGAGGTATCCCGAAAAACTGTTTTTT.